This T cell receptor beta chain was captured in a study of shared T cell receptors in the human thymus. Sequenced by immunoSEQ multiplex PCR; TCRdb stores in-frame clones only, minus some. The sample has about 610,000 clones; roughly 90% are singletons. Germline V gene data show CDR1 as MDHEN and CDR2 as SYDVKM. This CDR3 is built from 15 residues. V lost 5 bases and J lost 7; bases outside the gene matches: 11. In its sample, this clone was seen once. These data also featured in a second study, about human thymus T cells. That source reports: Healthy Finnish infants undergoing corrective surgery for congenital heart defects provided the donor material. Resections from corrective heart surgery supplied the thymus tissue. Blood and thymic repertoires both appeared biased in V and J gene usage. Highly overlapping thymic repertoires in unrelated individuals were reported by related research.

The sample consisted of thymocytes. The sequence derives from a boy under two years old with a congenital heart defect. V is TRBV28 and J is TRBJ1-3, with TRBD1 matching over 7 bases. The CDR3: CASSADRDGGNTIYF. The DNA of the CDR3 is TGTGCCAGCAGTGCCGACAGGGATGGAGGGAACACCATATATTTT.